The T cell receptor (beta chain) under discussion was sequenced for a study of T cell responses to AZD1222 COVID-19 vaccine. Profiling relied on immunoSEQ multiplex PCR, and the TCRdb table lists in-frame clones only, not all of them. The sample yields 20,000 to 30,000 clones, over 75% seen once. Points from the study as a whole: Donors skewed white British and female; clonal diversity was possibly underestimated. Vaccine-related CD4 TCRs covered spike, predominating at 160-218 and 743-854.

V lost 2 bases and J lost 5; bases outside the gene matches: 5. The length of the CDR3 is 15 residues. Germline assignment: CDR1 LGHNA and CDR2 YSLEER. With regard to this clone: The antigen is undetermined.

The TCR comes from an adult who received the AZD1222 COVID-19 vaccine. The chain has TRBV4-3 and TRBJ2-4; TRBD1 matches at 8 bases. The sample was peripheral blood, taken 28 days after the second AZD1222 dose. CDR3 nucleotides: TGCGCCAGCAGCCAATCCAGGACAGGGCAAAACATTCAGTACTTC. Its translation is CASSQSRTGQNIQYF.